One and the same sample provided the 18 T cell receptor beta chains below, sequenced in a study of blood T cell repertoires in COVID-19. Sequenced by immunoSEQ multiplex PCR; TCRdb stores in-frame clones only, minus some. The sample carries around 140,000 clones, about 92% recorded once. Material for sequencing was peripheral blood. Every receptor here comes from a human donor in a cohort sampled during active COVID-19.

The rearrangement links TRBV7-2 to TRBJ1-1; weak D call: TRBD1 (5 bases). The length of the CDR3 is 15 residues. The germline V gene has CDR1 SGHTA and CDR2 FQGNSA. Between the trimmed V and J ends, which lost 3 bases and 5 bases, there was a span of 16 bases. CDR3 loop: CASSFRNQGRTEAFF. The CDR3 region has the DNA TGTGCCAGCAGCTTTAGGAATCAGGGTCGGACTGAAGCTTTCTTT.

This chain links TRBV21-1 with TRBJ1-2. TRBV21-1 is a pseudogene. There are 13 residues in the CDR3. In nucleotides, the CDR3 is TGTGCCAGCAGCAAAGAGGAGATAGCGAGCTACACCTTC. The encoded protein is CASSKEEIASYTF.

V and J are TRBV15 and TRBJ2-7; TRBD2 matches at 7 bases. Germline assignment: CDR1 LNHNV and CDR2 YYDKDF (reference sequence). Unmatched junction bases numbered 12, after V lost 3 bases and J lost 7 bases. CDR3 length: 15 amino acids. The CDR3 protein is CATSRGGDRTTEQYF. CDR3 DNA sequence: TGTGCCACCAGCAGGGGGGGGGACCGTACTACGGAGCAGTACTTC.

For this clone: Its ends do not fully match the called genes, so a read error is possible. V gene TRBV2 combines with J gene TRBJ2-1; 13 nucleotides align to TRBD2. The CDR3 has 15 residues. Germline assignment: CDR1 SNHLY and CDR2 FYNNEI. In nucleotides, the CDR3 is TGTGCCAGCAAACTACTAGCGGGGGGGGACAATGGGCAGTTCTTC. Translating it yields CASKLLAGGDNGQFF. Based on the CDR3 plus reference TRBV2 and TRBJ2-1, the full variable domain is EPEVTQTPSHQVTQMGQEVILRCVPISNHLYFYWYRQILGQKVEFLVSFYNNEISEKSEIFDDQFSVERPDGSNFTLKIRSTKLEDSAMYFCASKLLAGGDNGQFFGPGTRLTVL.

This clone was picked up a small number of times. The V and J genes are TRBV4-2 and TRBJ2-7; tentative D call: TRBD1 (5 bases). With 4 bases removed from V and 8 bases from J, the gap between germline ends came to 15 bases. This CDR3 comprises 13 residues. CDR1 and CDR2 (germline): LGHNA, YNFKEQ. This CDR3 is CASSLRQRSQQYF. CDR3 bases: TGTGCCAGCAGCCTTAGACAGAGGTCCCAGCAGTACTTC.

The CDR3 sequence is CASSLGGRQGRRYTF. DNA for the CDR3: TGTGCCAGCAGCTTGGGAGGGCGGCAGGGGCGACGCTACACCTTC. The V call is TRBV5-6, the J call TRBJ1-2; D possibly corresponds to TRBD1 (6 bases). V lost 0 bases and J lost 9, with 18 bases in between. CDR1 is SGHDT and CDR2 is YYEEEE in the germline V gene. CDR3 length equals 15 residues.

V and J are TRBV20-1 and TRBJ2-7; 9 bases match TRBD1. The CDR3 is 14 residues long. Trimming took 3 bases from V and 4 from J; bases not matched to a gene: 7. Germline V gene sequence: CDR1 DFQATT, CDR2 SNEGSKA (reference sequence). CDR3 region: CSASGRTGVYEQYF. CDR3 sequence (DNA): TGCAGTGCTAGTGGCCGGACAGGGGTTTACGAGCAGTACTTC.

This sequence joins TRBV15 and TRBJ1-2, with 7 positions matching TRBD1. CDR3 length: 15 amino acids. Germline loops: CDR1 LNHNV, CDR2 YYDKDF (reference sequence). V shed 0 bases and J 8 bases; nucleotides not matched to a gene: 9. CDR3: CATSRDAGGSRGYTF. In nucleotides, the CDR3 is TGTGCCACCAGCAGAGACGCAGGGGGTTCGAGGGGCTACACCTTC.

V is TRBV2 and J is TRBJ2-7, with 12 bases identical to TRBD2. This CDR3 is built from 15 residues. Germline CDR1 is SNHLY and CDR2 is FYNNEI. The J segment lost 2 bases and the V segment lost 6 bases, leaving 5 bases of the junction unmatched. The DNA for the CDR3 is TGTGCCAGCAGCCGGGGGACTAGCGGGCCCTACGAGCAGTACTTC. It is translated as CASSRGTSGPYEQYF.

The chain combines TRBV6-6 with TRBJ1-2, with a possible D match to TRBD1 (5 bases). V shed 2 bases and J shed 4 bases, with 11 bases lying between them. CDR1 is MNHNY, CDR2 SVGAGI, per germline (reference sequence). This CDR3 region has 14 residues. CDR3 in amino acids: CASSYGGRGYGYTF. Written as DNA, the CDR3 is TGTGCCAGCAGTTACGGTGGGAGGGGCTATGGCTACACCTTC.

CDR3 sequence (DNA): TGTGCCAGCAGTTTCCCCGGACAGTATGGCTACACCTTC. It encodes CASSFPGQYGYTF. The chain recombines TRBV12-3 or TRBV12-4 with TRBJ1-2; TRBD1 is a possible D gene (6 bases). This CDR3 has 13 residues. The V end lost 3 bases, the J end lost 5 bases, and 10 bases lay between the germline ends.

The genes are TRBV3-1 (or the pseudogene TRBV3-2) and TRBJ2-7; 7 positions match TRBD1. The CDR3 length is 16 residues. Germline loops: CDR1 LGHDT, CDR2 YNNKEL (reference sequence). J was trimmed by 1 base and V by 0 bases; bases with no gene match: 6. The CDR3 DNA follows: TGTGCCAGCAGCCAAGACCGGGACAGCGCTTCCTACGAGCAGTACTTC. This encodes CASSQDRDSASYEQYF.

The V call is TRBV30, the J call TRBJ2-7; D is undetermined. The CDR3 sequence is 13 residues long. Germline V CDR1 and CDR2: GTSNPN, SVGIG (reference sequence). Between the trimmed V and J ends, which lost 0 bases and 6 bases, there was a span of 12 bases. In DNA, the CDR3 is TGTGCCTGGAGTGTAACAGCCACCGTCGAGCAGTACTTC. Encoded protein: CAWSVTATVEQYF.

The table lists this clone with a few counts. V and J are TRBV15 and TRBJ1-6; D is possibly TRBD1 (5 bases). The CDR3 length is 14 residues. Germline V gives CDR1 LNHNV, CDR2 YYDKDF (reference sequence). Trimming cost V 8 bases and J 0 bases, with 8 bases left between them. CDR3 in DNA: TGTGCCACCCGCGGGACCTCCTATAATTCACCCCTCCACTTT. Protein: CATRGTSYNSPLHF.

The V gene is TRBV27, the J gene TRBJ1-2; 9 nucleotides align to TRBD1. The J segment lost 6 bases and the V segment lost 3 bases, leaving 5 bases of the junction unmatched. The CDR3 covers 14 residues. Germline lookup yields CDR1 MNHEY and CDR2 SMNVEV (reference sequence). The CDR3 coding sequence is TGTGCCAGCAGTTTGATACAGGGGGCGGATGGCTACACCTTC. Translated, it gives CASSLIQGADGYTF.

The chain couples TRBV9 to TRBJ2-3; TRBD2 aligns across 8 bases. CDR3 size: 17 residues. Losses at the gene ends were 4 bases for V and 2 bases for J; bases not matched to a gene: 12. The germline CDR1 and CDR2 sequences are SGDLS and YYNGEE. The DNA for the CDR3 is TGTGCCAGCAGCCCCCGTTTAGCGGGGACACACACAGATACGCAGTATTTT. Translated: CASSPRLAGTHTDTQYF.

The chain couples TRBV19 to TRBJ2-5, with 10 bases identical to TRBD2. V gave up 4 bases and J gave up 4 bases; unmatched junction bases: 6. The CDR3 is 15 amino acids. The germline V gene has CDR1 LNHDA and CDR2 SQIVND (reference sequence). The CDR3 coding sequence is TGTGCCAGTAGTAGCCGGGGACTAGCGATAGAGACCCAGTACTTC. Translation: CASSSRGLAIETQYF.

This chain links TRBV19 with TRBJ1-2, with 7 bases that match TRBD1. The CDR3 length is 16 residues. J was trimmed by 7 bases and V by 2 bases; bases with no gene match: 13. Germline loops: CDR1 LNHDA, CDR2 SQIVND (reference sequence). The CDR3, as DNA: TGTGCCAGTAGTATACAGCGGACAGGTCTCGGGCTTGGCTACACCTTC. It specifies CASSIQRTGLGLGYTF.